This T cell receptor (beta chain) was documented in a study of PD-1 blockade in classical Hodgkin lymphoma. Turning to the study itself: Patients were given intravenous nivolumab, 3 mg/kg, every 2 weeks. Overall study results and limits: Patients starting nivolumab under 1 year after ASCT were excluded.

This CDR3 region has 17 residues. Trimming shortened V by 4 bases and J by 0 bases, and 15 bases separated the two germline ends. Germline V gives CDR1 MNHEY, CDR2 SMNVEV (reference sequence). The time point: cycle 4 day 1 (C4D1), after five to seven weeks of nivolumab. Relapse after autologous stem cell transplantation occurred in every patient, and brentuximab vedotin exposure varied. The protocol was immunoSEQ multiplex PCR, while the TCRdb copy is restricted to in-frame clones and leaves out a portion. Of around 19,000 clones listed, 80% were seen once; the top ten hold about 7.2%. Concerning this clone: Its antigen remains unidentified.

The sample was peripheral blood mononuclear cells (PBMCs), taken before the fourth cycle of nivolumab. The TCR comes from a human donor with classical Hodgkin lymphoma. This chain links TRBV27 with TRBJ2-2, with D tentatively TRBD2 (5 bases). The CDR3 sequence is CASSYNGDLANTGELFF. In nucleotides, the CDR3 is TGTGCCAGCAGTTACAACGGGGATCTCGCGAACACCGGGGAGCTGTTTTTT.